The rows below give T cell receptor beta chains drawn from one sample of a study of blood T cell repertoires in COVID-19. The method was immunoSEQ multiplex PCR; TCRdb's version includes in-frame clones alone and lacks a portion of them. Found here are about 210,000 clones, around 84% of them singletons; the top ten hold approximately 3%. Sequencing was performed on PBMCs or T cells enriched from blood (not recorded which). The source is a woman in her thirties who had been exposed to COVID-19. Each CDR3 is given with its conserved first and last residue. The D gene is left open where the match is weak. Only part of the rows carry a size: once, few, many, or a class if the clone is expanded.

size | J | V | D | CDR3 | DNA
- | TRBJ2-1 | TRBV9 | - | CASKVDSSSYNEQFF | TGTGCCAGCAAGGTGGACAGCAGCTCCTACAATGAGCAGTTCTTC
- | TRBJ1-1 | TRBV30 | - | CGAGKLYTEAFF | TGTGGGGCGGGTAAGCTCTACACTGAAGCTTTCTTT
- | TRBJ1-2 | TRBV5-1 | - | CASSLGQEDGYTF | TGCGCCAGCAGCTTGGGACAGGAGGACGGCTACACCTTC
few | TRBJ2-3 | TRBV5-5 | - | CASSSGLATDTQYF | TGTGCCAGCAGCTCGGGCCTAGCCACAGATACGCAGTATTTT
- | TRBJ2-3 | TRBV19 | TRBD2 | CASSTSSGDTDTQYF | TGTGCCAGTTCCACTTCTAGCGGGGACACAGATACGCAGTATTTT
- | TRBJ1-6 | TRBV6-6 | - | CASSHRGGSHNSPLHF | TGTGCCAGCAGTCACCGAGGAGGATCCCATAATTCACCCCTCCACTTT
few | TRBJ2-1 | TRBV15 | - | CATSREESRSSYNEQFF | TGTGCCACCAGCAGAGAGGAAAGTCGGAGCTCCTACAATGAGCAGTTCTTC
- | TRBJ1-1 | TRBV6-5 | TRBD1 | CATSRTGANEAFF | TGTGCCACCTCAAGGACAGGGGCTAACGAAGCTTTCTTT
- | TRBJ1-1 | TRBV7-2 | - | CASSSVSREDGAFF | TGTGCCAGCAGTTCCGTATCACGGGAGGACGGGGCTTTCTTT
- | TRBJ2-6 | TRBV9 | - | CASSAPGAVTGGANVLTF | TGTGCCAGCAGCGCCCCTGGGGCGGTTACTGGTGGGGCCAACGTCCTGACTTTC
- | TRBJ2-5 | TRBV10-3 | - | CAIRGAVGETQYF | TGTGCCATCAGAGGTGCGGTCGGGGAGACCCAGTACTTC
once | TRBJ1-1 | TRBV15 | TRBD1 | CATSFRQGDTEAFF | TGTGCCACCAGCTTTCGACAGGGTGACACTGAAGCTTTCTTT
- | TRBJ1-2 | TRBV6-5 | TRBD1 | CASSYSGTGGYGYTF | TGTGCCAGCAGTTACTCCGGGACAGGGGGCTATGGCTACACCTTC
once | TRBJ1-6 | TRBV5-4 | - | CASSLGGSYNSPLHF | TGTGCCAGCAGCTTGGGAGGGTCCTATAATTCACCCCTCCACTTT
- | TRBJ1-5 | TRBV2 | - | CASSEAQTSNQPQHF | TGTGCCAGCAGTGAAGCACAGACAAGCAATCAGCCCCAGCATTTT
- | TRBJ2-2 | TRBV3-1/TRBV3-2 | TRBD2 | CASSQAQRGLTGELFF | TGTGCCAGCAGCCAAGCCCAGCGGGGGCTAACCGGGGAGCTGTTTTTT
- | TRBJ2-7 | TRBV4-1 | TRBD1 | CASSPDRGVSYEQYF | TGCGCCAGCAGCCCTGACAGGGGAGTCTCCTACGAGCAGTACTTC
- | TRBJ2-5 | TRBV6-1 | TRBD2 | CASSEMAGRGETQYF | TGTGCCAGCAGTGAAATGGCGGGGAGGGGAGAGACCCAGTACTTC
- | TRBJ2-3 | TRBV7-9 | - | CASSLAASTDTQYF | TGTGCCAGCAGCTTAGCAGCTAGCACAGATACGCAGTATTTT
- | TRBJ1-2 | TRBV3-1/TRBV3-2 | - | CASSLNELDKYGYTF | TGTGCCAGCAGTCTAAACGAACTGGACAAGTATGGCTACACCTTC
- | TRBJ2-7 | TRBV11-2 | - | CASTGTYEQYF | TGTGCCAGCACAGGGACCTACGAGCAGTACTTC
- | TRBJ2-6 | TRBV11-3 | TRBD1 | CASSRDRGTGANVLTF | TGTGCCAGCAGCAGGGACAGGGGCACTGGGGCCAACGTCCTGACTTTC
- | TRBJ2-1 | TRBV24-1 | TRBD1 | CATSRTGGTNEQFF | TGTGCCACCAGTAGGACAGGGGGGACGAATGAGCAGTTCTTC
- | TRBJ2-3 | TRBV7-9 | - | CASSPPGGGDTQYF | TGTGCCAGCAGCCCCCCGGGAGGGGGCGATACGCAGTATTTT
few | TRBJ2-2 | TRBV5-1 | TRBD2 | CASSPGTSGGAGELFF | TGCGCCAGCAGCCCCGGGACTAGCGGGGGGGCCGGGGAGCTGTTTTTT
- | TRBJ1-2 | TRBV10-2 | - | CASTDSSTANYGYTF | TGCGCCAGCACTGACTCTTCGACAGCTAACTATGGCTACACCTTC
- | TRBJ1-4 | TRBV19 | - | CASSYRGFTSRGEKLFF | TGTGCCAGTAGTTATCGGGGGTTTACATCGCGGGGTGAAAAACTGTTTTTT
- | TRBJ2-3 | TRBV4-1 | TRBD1 | CASSATGTDTQYF | TGCGCCAGCAGCGCGACAGGGACAGATACGCAGTATTTT
- | TRBJ2-1 | TRBV4-1 | TRBD2 | CASSQDRTSGNEQFF | TGCGCCAGCAGCCAAGATCGGACTAGCGGTAATGAGCAGTTCTTC
- | TRBJ2-2 | TRBV9 | - | CASSEAAWAVLGSTGELFF | TGTGCCAGCAGCGAAGCGGCTTGGGCTGTATTGGGGTCCACCGGGGAGCTGTTTTTT
- | TRBJ2-7 | TRBV5-1 | - | CASSLASTGMPYEQYF | TGCGCCAGCAGCTTGGCCTCTACCGGGATGCCCTACGAGCAGTACTTC